Shown below are 5 T cell receptor beta chains from a single sample sequenced in a study of blood T cell repertoires in COVID-19. Some clones are missing from TCRdb's copy, which holds only in-frame ones; the method was immunoSEQ multiplex PCR. The sample has fewer than 250,000 clones; around 76% are singletons. Sequencing input: peripheral blood. The origin of the receptors is a woman aged 55-70 years with COVID-19, enrolled during active disease.

In nucleotides, the CDR3 is TGCGCCAGCAGCTCTTACAGGGATGATACGCAGTATTTT. This encodes CASSSYRDDTQYF. The chain links TRBV5-1 to TRBJ2-3; a possible D gene is TRBD1 (6 bases). V gave up 3 bases and J gave up 6 bases, with 11 bases separating them. The CDR3 has 13 amino acids. Germline CDR1 SGHRS, CDR2 YFSETQ.

The chain carries TRBV7-2 and TRBJ1-2; 10 positions agree with TRBD1. Germline CDR1 is SGHTA and CDR2 is FQGNSA. This CDR3 has 14 residues. V was pared by 5 bases and J by 8 bases, with 8 bases of the junction left unmatched. The chain's CDR3 is CASSLRQGAMGYTF. The CDR3 DNA follows: TGTGCCAGCAGCCTCCGACAGGGGGCAATGGGCTACACCTTC.

The rearrangement uses TRBV6-5 and TRBJ1-5; 8 nucleotides line up with TRBD1. The CDR3 is 14 amino acids. Germline V gives CDR1 MNHEY, CDR2 SVGAGI. With V trimmed by 6 bases and J by 3 bases, 4 bases remained unmatched. This chain's CDR3 is CASRRQGNNQPQHF. The CDR3 nucleotides read TGTGCCAGCAGGAGACAGGGGAACAATCAGCCCCAGCATTTT.

The V gene is TRBV20-1, the J gene TRBJ2-3; 10 positions agree with TRBD2. The CDR3 has 14 amino acids. The germline gives CDR1 DFQATT, CDR2 SNEGSKA (reference sequence). Trimming cost V 3 bases and J 3 bases; bases outside gene matches: 3. The CDR3 DNA reads TGCAGTGCTAGTCGGACTAGCGGAACAGATACGCAGTATTTT. It translates to CSASRTSGTDTQYF.

V and J are TRBV5-1 and TRBJ2-1; TRBD1 matches 8 bases. Germline CDR1 reads SGHRS; CDR2 reads YFSETQ. There are 16 residues in the CDR3. After removal of 1 base from V and 5 bases from J, the junction contained 8 bases not matched to a gene. The chain's CDR3 is CASSLTPGQANNEQFF. The CDR3, as DNA: TGCGCCAGCAGCTTGACTCCGGGACAGGCGAACAATGAGCAGTTCTTC.